This entry is about one T cell receptor beta chain. Its cognate antigen is unknown. These data belong to a study of cytomegalovirus exposure and HLA in healthy donors. Points from the study as a whole: Many donors carried some public TCRs, although rarity characterized most TCR sequences. Confirmation in vitro established that a few CMV-associated chains were specific for CMV antigens. The authors enumerated 150 to 200 TCR beta chains as linked to cytomegalovirus.

Use of 60 Vbeta and 13 Jbeta primers characterized the PCR. Sequenced by immunoSEQ multiplex PCR; TCRdb stores in-frame clones only, minus some. The sample lists around 170,000 clones; 78% were seen once. Losses at the gene ends were 7 bases for V and 6 bases for J; bases not matched to a gene: 1. This CDR3 is built from 11 residues. Per the germline V gene, CDR1 is LNHDA and CDR2 is SQIVND (reference sequence). The receptor comes from a woman aged 45-65 years in good health and CMV-seropositive. The sequenced material came from PBMCs. V usage is TRBV19 and J usage is TRBJ1-2, with 8 positions matching TRBD1. The CDR3 DNA sequence: TGTGCCAGTACCAGGGGGCATGGCTACACCTTC. Translation: CASTRGHGYTF.